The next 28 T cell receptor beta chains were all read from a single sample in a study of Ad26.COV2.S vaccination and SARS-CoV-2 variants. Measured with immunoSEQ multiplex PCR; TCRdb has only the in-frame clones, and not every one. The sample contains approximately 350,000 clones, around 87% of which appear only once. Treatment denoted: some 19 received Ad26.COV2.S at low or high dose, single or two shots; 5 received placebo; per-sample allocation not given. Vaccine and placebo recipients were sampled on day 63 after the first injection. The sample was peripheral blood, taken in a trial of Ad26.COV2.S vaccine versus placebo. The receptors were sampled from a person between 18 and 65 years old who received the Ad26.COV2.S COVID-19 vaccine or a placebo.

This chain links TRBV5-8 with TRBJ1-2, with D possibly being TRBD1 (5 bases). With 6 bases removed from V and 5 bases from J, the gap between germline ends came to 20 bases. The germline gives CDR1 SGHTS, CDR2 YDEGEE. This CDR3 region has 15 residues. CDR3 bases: TGTGCCAGCAACAAACGTGGGACCGGCTTATATGGCTACACCTTC. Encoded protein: CASNKRGTGLYGYTF.

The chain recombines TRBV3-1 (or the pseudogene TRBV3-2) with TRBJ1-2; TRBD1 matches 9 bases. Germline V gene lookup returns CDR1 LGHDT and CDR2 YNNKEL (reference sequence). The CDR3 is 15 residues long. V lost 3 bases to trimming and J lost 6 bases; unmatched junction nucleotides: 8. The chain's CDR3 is CASSQDPRDRDGYTF. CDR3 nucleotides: TGTGCCAGCAGCCAGGATCCCAGGGACAGGGATGGCTACACCTTC.

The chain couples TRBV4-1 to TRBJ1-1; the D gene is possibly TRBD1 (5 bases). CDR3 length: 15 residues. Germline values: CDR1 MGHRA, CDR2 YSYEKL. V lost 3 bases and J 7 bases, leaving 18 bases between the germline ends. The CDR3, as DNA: TGCGCCAGCAGCCACCCGGGGACCCTAGAAGATGAAGCTTTCTTT. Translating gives CASSHPGTLEDEAFF.

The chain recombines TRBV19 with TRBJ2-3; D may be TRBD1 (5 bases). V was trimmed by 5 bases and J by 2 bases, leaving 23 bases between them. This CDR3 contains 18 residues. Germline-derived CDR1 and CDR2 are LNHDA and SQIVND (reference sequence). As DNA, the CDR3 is TGTGCCAGTAGTGTCCGGGCTCATCGACAGACGCTCACAGATACGCAGTATTTT. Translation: CASSVRAHRQTLTDTQYF.

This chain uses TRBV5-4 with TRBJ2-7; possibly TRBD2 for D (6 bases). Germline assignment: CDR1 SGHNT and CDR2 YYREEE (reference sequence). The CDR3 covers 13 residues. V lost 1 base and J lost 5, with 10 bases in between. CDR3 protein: CASSLIGGDEQYF. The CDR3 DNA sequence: TGTGCCAGCAGCTTGATTGGCGGGGACGAGCAGTACTTC.

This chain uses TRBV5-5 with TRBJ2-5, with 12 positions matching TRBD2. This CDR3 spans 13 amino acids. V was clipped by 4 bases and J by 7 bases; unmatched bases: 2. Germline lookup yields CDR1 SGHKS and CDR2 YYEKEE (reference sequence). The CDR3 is CASSVGLAGTQYF. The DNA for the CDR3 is TGTGCCAGCAGCGTGGGACTAGCGGGGACCCAGTACTTC.

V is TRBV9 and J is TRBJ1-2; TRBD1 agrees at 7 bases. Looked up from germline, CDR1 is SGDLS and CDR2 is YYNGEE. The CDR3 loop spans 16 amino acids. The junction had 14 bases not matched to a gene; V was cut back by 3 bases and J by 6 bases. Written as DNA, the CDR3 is TGTGCCAGCAGCGCCCGAACAGGGGCCAGGTTTAATGGCTACACCTTC. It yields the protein CASSARTGARFNGYTF.

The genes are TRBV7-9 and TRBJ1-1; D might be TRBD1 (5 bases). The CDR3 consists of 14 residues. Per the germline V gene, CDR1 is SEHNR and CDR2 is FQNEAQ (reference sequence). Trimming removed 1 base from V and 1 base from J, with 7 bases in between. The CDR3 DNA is TGTGCCAGCAGCTTAGAGGGACCGAACACTGAAGCTTTCTTT. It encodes CASSLEGPNTEAFF.

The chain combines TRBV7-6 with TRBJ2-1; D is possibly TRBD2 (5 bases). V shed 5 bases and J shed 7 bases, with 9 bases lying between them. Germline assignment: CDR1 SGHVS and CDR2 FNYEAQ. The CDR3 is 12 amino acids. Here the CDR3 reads CASSRGVNEQFF. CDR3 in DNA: TGTGCCAGCAGCCGGGGTGTTAATGAGCAGTTCTTC.

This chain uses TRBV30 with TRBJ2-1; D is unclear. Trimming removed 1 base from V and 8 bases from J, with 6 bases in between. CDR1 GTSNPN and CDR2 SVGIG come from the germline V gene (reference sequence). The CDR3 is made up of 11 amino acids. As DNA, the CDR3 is TGTGCCTGGAGTGGACCCCATGAGCAGTTCTTC. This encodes CAWSGPHEQFF.

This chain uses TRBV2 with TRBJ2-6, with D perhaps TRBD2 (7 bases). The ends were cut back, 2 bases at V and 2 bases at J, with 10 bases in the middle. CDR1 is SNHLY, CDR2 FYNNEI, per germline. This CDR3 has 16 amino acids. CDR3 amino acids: CASSESGGAGANVLTF. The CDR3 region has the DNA TGTGCCAGCAGTGAATCGGGGGGCGCTGGGGCCAACGTCCTGACTTTC.

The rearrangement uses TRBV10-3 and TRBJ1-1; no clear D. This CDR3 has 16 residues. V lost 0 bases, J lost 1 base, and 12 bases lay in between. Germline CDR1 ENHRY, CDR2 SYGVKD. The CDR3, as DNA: TGTGCCATCAGTGAGTCCGATATCACACAGAACACTGAAGCTTTCTTT. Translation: CAISESDITQNTEAFF.

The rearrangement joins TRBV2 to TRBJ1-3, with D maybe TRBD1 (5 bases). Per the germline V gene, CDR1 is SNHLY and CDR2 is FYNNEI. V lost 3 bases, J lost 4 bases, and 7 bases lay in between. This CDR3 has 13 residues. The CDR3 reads CASSERQGNTIYF. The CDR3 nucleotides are TGTGCCAGCAGTGAGAGACAGGGAAACACCATATATTTT. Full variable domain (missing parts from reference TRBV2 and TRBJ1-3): EPEVTQTPSHQVTQMGQEVILRCVPISNHLYFYWYRQILGQKVEFLVSFYNNEISEKSEIFDDQFSVERPDGSNFTLKIRSTKLEDSAMYFCASSERQGNTIYFGEGSWLTVV.

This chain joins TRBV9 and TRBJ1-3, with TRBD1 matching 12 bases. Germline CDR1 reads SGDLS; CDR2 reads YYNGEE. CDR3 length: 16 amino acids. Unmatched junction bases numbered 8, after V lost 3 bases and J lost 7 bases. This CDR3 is CASSAGGQGAGNTIYF. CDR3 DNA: TGTGCCAGCAGCGCCGGGGGACAGGGGGCAGGGAACACCATATATTTT.

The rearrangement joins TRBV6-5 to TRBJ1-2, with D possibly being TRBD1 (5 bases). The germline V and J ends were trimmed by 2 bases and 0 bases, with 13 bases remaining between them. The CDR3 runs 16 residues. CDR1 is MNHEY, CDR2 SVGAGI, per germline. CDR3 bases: TGTGCCAGCAGTTACCGCGGGACGGAAGCTAACTATGGCTACACCTTC. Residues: CASSYRGTEANYGYTF.

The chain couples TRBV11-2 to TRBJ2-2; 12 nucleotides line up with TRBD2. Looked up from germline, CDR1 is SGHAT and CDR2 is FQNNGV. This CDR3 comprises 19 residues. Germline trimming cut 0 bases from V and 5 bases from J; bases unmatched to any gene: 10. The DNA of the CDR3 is TGTGCCAGCAGCTTAGAGTTTGGGCTAGCGGGGGGGCATACCGGGGAGCTGTTTTTT. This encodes CASSLEFGLAGGHTGELFF.

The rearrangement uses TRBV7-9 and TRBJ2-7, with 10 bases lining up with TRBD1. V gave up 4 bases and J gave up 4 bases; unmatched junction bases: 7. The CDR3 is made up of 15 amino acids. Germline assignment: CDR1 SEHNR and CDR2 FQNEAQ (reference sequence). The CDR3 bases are TGTGCCAGCAGCTCAGACAGGGGGCGATGGTACGAGCAGTACTTC. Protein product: CASSSDRGRWYEQYF.

The CDR3 nucleotides read TGTGCCAGCAGTTTAGGAGTCTATGGCTACACCTTC. Its translation: CASSLGVYGYTF. J is TRBJ1-2 and V is TRBV12-3 or TRBV12-4; D call uncertain. The CDR3 sequence is 12 residues long. V lost 1 base and J lost 4, with 4 bases in between.

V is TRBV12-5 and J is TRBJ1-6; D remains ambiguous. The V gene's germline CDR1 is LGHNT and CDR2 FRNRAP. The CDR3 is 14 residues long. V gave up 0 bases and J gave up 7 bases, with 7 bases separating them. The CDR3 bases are TGTGCTAGTGGTTTGGTAGCCCAGAATTCACCCCTCCACTTT. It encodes CASGLVAQNSPLHF.

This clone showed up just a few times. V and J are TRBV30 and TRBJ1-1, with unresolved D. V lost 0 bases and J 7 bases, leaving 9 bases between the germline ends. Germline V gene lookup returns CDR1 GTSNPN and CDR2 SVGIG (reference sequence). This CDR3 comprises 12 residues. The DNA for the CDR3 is TGTGCCTGGAGTGTCAACACGGTTGAAGCTTTCTTT. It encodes CAWSVNTVEAFF.

CDR3 nucleotide sequence: TGTGCCAGCAGCTTAGTGACGGGCGCCATCTACGAGCAGTACTTC. It codes for CASSLVTGAIYEQYF. V and J are TRBV7-2 and TRBJ2-7; D gene ambiguous. This CDR3 has 15 amino acids. V shed 1 base and J shed 3 bases, with 13 bases lying between them. Germline CDR1 reads SGHTA; CDR2 reads FQGNSA.

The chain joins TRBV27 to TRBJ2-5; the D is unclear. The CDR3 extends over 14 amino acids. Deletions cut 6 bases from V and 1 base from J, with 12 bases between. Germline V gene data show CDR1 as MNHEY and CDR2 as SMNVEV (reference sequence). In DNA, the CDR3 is TGTGCCAGCAGGCCAGATATCGTCCAAGAGACCCAGTACTTC. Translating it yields CASRPDIVQETQYF.

The CDR3 bases are TGCGCCAGCAGCCACCCAACCGGGGCAACAGAATCTGAAGCTTTCTTT. Translation: CASSHPTGATESEAFF. This sequence joins TRBV4-1 and TRBJ1-1; D might be TRBD1 (5 bases). Germline CDR1 is MGHRA and CDR2 is YSYEKL. Deletions cut 3 bases from V and 6 bases from J, with 20 bases between. The CDR3 spans 16 residues.

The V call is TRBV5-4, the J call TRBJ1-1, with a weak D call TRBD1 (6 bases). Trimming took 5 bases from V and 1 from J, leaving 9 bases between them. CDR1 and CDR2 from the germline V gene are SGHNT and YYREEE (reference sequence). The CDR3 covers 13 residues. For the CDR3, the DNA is TGTGCCAGCAGTGGACAGCCGAACACTGAAGCTTTCTTT. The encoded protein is CASSGQPNTEAFF.

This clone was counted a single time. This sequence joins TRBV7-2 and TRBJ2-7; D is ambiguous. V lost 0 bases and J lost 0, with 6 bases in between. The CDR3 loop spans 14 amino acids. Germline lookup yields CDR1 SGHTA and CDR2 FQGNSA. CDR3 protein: CASSLATVSYEQYF. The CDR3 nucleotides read TGTGCCAGCAGCTTAGCGACGGTCTCCTACGAGCAGTACTTC.

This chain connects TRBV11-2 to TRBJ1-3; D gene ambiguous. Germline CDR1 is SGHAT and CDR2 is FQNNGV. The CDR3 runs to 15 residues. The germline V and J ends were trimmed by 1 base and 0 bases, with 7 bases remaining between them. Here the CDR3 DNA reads TGTGCCAGCAGCTTAGGAACGGTCTCTGGAAACACCATATATTTT. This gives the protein CASSLGTVSGNTIYF.

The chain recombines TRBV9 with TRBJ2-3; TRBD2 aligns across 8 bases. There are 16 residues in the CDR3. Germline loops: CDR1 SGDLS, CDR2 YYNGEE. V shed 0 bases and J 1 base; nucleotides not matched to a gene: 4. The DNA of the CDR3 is TGTGCCAGCAGCGTAGGTGGGCGGGGGGGCACAGATACGCAGTATTTT. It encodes CASSVGGRGGTDTQYF.

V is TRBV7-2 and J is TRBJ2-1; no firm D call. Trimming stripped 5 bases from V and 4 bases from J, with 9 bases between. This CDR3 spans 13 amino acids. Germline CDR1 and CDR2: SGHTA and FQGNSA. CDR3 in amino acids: CASSPRIYNEQFF. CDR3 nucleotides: TGTGCCAGCAGCCCTAGAATATACAATGAGCAGTTCTTC.